Listed below are T cell receptor beta chains from one sample, sequenced in a study of cytomegalovirus exposure and HLA in healthy donors. Sequencing used immunoSEQ multiplex PCR; TCRdb keeps in-frame clones, though not all of them. The sample has about 210,000 clones; approximately 84% are singletons. Material: PBMCs. These receptors were obtained from a girl aged 2 to 10 in good health and CMV-seronegative. Each CDR3 is given with its conserved first and last residue. Fields, in order: J gene, D gene, V gene, CDR3 DNA, CDR3 protein. The D gene is left open where the match is weak.

J: TRBJ1-4
D: TRBD1
V: TRBV30
DNA: TGTGCCTGGAGTCTAGACAGGGAGGAAAAACTGTTTTTT
CDR3: CAWSLDREEKLFF

J: TRBJ2-7
D: .
V: TRBV7-2
DNA: TGTGCCAGCAGCCAGTACGGGGCGGGGGCCCACTTCTCCTACGAGCAGTACTTC
CDR3: CASSQYGAGAHFSYEQYF

J: TRBJ2-7
D: TRBD2
V: TRBV10-3
DNA: TGTGCCATCACTGGGACTAGCGGTCCAGGCGAGCAGTACTTC
CDR3: CAITGTSGPGEQYF

J: TRBJ2-4
D: .
V: TRBV4-2
DNA: TGTGCCAGCAGCCAAGATTCCGAGGGAGCGTTGAACATTCAGTACTTC
CDR3: CASSQDSEGALNIQYF

J: TRBJ2-5
D: .
V: TRBV30
DNA: TGTGCCTGGAGTGAGAGCAAAGAGACCCAGTACTTC
CDR3: CAWSESKETQYF

J: TRBJ2-7
D: TRBD1
V: TRBV29-1
DNA: TGCAGCGCTAGGGACAGGGGGAGCTCCTACGAGCAGTACTTC
CDR3: CSARDRGSSYEQYF

J: TRBJ2-1
D: .
V: TRBV5-1
DNA: TGCGCCAGCAGCTTCCGGGGCAATGAGCAGTTCTTC
CDR3: CASSFRGNEQFF

J: TRBJ2-7
D: .
V: TRBV7-9
DNA: TGTGCCAGCAGCCGCGGAACAGGGTTTTCCTCCTACGAGCAGTACTTC
CDR3: CASSRGTGFSSYEQYF

J: TRBJ2-4
D: .
V: TRBV7-8
DNA: TGTGCCAGCAGCCTGGGGAGGTACATTCAGTACTTC
CDR3: CASSLGRYIQYF

J: TRBJ2-2
D: .
V: TRBV29-1
DNA: TGCAGCGTTGGCCAGGTCCTAACCGGGGAGCTGTTTTTT
CDR3: CSVGQVLTGELFF